The present entry profiles one T cell receptor beta chain with its context. The data were obtained in a study of tumor-infiltrating lymphocytes in localized non-small cell lung cancer. Measured with immunoSEQ multiplex PCR; TCRdb has only the in-frame clones, and not every one. This repertoire shows 3,500 or so clones, roughly 78% found once; its top ten account for 9% to 9.5%. The CDR3 covers 19 residues. The V gene lost 5 bases and the J gene lost 2 bases, with 25 bases spanning the gap. The germline gives CDR1 SGHTA, CDR2 FQGNSA. Sample: uninvolved lung tissue not adjacent to the tumor. The chain employs TRBV7-2 and TRBJ1-5; D gene uncertain. The receptor's source is a human donor with non-small cell lung cancer. CDR3: CASSLDLFGTGGGNQPQHF. As DNA, the CDR3 is TGTGCCAGCAGCCTCGACCTTTTTGGTACGGGAGGAGGCAATCAGCCCCAGCATTTT.